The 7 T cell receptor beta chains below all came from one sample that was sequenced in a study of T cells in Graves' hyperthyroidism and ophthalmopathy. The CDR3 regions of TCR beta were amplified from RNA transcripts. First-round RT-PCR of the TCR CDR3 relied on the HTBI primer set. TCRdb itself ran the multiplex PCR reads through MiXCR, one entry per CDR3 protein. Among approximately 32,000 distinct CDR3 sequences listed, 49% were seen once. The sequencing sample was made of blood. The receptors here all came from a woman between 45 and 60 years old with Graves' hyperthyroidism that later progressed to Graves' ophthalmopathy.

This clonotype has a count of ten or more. Here the CDR3 DNA reads TGCGCCAGCAGCTTGAGCCTAGCGGGAGCGGGGGAGCTGTTTTTT. Translation: CASSLSLAGAGELFF. This chain links TRBV5-1 with TRBJ2-2; TRBD2 matches 10 bases. This CDR3 is 15 amino acids long. V trimming: 1 base; J trimming: 8 bases; junction bases outside the gene matches: 5. CDR1 and CDR2 from the germline V gene are SGHRS and YFSETQ.

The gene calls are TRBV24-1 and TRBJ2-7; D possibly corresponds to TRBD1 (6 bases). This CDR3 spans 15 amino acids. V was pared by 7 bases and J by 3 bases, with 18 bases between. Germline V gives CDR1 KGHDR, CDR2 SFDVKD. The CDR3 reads CATSTPDRAVYEQYF. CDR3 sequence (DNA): TGTGCCACCAGCACTCCGGACAGAGCAGTCTACGAGCAGTACTTC.

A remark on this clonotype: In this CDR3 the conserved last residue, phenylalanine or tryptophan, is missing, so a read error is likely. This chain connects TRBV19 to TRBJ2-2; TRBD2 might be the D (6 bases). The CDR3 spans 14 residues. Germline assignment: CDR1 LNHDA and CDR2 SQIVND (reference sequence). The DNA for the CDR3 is TGTGCCAGCCATGGACTACAGAACACCAGGGAGCTGTTTTTA. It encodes CASHGLQNTRELFL.

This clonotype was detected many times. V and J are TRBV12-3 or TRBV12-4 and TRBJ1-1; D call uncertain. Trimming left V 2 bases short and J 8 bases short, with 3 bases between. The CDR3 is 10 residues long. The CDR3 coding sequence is TGTGCCAGCAGTTTAAGGGAAGCTTTCTTT. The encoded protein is CASSLREAFF.

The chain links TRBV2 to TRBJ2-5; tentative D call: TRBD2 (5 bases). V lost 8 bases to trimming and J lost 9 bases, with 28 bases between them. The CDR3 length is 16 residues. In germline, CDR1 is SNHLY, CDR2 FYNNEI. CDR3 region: CASHRGPGGSNQPQYF. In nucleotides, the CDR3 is TGTGCCAGCCACCGAGGGCCCGGAGGTAGCAATCAGCCCCAGTACTTC.

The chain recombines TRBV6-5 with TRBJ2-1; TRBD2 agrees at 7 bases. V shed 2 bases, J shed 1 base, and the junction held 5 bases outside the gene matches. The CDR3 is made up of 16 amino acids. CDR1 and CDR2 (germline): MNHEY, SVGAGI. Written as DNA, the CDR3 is TGTGCCAGCAGTTACCAAGCGGGGTGGTCCTACAATGAGCAGTTCTTC. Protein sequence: CASSYQAGWSYNEQFF.

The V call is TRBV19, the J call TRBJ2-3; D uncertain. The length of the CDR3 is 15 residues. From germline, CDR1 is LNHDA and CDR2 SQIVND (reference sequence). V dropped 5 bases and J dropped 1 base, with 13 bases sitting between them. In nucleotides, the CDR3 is TGTGCCAGTAGTTCCCAGACGTCTGGCACAGATACGCAGTATTTT. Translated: CASSSQTSGTDTQYF.